This entry describes one T cell receptor (beta chain). Its target is unknown. The sample comes from a study of vaccination and CD4 T cells after COVID-19. The CDR3 extends over 12 amino acids. Trimming removed 4 bases from V and 6 bases from J, with 11 bases in between. Germline-derived CDR1 and CDR2 are DFQATT and SNEGSKA (reference sequence). Treatment noted: approximately nine-day PBMC culture with coronavirus spike peptide pools or control peptides (ViraFEST assay). An Oncomine TCR Beta short-read assay was used to sequence the DNA from cultured CD4+ T cells. TCRdb reprocessed the PCR reads with MiXCR, giving one entry per CDR3 protein. The table includes roughly 6,300 distinct CDR3 sequences, under 35% detected once.

The V call is TRBV20-1, the J call TRBJ2-3; D not resolved. The sequenced sample was CD4+ T cells from blood, cultured in vitro, obtained after SARS-CoV-2 vaccination. This receptor was obtained from a human donor who had recovered from COVID-19. CDR3 DNA: TGCAGTGCTACCCCCGCCGGGGATACGCAGTATTTT. It yields the protein CSATPAGDTQYF.